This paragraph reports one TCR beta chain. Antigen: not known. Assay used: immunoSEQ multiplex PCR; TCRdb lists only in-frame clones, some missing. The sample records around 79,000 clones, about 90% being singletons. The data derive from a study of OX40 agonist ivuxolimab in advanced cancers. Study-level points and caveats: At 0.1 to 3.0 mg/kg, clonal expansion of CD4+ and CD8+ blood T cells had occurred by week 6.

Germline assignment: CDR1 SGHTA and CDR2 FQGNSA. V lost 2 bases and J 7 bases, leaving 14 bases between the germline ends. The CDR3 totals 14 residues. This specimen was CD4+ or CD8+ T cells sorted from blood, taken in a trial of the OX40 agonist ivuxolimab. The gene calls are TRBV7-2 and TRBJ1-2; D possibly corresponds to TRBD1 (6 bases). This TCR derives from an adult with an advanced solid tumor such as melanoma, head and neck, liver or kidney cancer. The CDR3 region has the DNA TGTGCCAGCAGCTTACAGGGCAGGGGTGGTGGCTACACCTTC. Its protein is CASSLQGRGGGYTF.